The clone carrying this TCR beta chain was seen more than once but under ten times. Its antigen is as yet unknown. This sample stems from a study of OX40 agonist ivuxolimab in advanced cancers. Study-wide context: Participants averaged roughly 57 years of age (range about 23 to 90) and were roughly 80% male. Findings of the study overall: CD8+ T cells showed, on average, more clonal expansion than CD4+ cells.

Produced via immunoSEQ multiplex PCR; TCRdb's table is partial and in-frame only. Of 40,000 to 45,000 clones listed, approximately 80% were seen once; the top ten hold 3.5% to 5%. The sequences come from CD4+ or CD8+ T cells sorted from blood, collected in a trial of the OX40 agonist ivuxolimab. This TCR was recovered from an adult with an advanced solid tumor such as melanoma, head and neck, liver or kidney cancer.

The CDR3 coding sequence is TGTGCCAGTAATTACATATCCTCCAATCAGCCCCAGCATTTT. This encodes CASNYISSNQPQHF. V and J are TRBV19 and TRBJ1-5; D not certain. The germline V gene has CDR1 LNHDA and CDR2 SQIVND (reference sequence). V lost 7 bases to trimming and J lost 3 bases, with 13 bases between them. The CDR3 contains 14 residues.